Reported below is one T cell receptor (beta chain). Its cognate antigen has yet to be identified. Base qualities are not recorded, but no much larger clone differs from it by a single base. This specimen belongs to a study of blood T cell repertoires in COVID-19 (TCRdb year 2020). At the level of the whole study: Samples from collaborators originated in the United States, Italy and Spain and spanned both the acute and convalescent phases of COVID-19. The repertoires were released in a freely available public database intended as a resource for research on the immune response to SARS-CoV-2. Deeply sampled blood TCRbeta repertoires from subjects exposed to, actively infected with, or recovered from COVID-19 were included in the dataset. Sample metadata almost always included a de-identified subject ID, COVID-19 status, age in years and sex. The samples were drawn from two sources: the first 160 participants of the ongoing ImmuneRACE study, and 1,000 to 1,500 subjects contributed by 6 global collaborators. The prospective study material was composed of cDNA or gDNA derived from T cells, B-cell-depleted T cells, or PBMCs. Where HLA class I and class II types were available, the types were taken from metadata supplied by the sample provider, not from assay-based typing.

Each collaborating institution followed its own protocols to collect whole blood in K2EDTA tubes. For TCRbeta analysis, collaborator samples were shipped as frozen whole blood, as isolated PBMCs, or as DNA extracted from either sample type. Results and caveats for the whole study, not just this receptor: The quantity of clinical and demographic metadata differed by source and by participant and was supplied without curation.

TCRbeta CDR3 regions were amplified from genomic DNA by means of the immunoSEQ Assay, a bias-controlled multiplex PCR. The authors processed their data as follows. The number of nucleated cells in each sample was estimated by amplification of reference gene primers within the assay. To quantify the absolute abundance of each unique TCRbeta CDR3 rearrangement, sequence reads were collapsed and filtered. Productive Simpson clonality was computed per sample as the square root of Simpson's diversity index over productive rearrangements. As stored in TCRdb, this immuneACCESS dataset retains in-frame rearrangements with V and J assigned. A fraction of the clones does not appear; measured against another copy, unresolved V genes explain less than half of the discrepancy, and the remainder lacks a known reason. V and J calls and clone size are copied from that table; D and trimming were computed from the DNA. Counted in this sample were some 57,000 clones; 85% of them appeared once. The ten largest clones represent roughly 10% of the sample.

Measured from the cysteine to the phenylalanine, the CDR3 is 14 residues long. Only CDR3 DNA is held: 42 bases, read in frame from base 1. CDR1 MDHEN and CDR2 SYDVKM were looked up in the germline V gene. V has 5 bases trimmed and J has 4 bases trimmed; junction bases matching no gene number 4. The TCR was taken from a human donor in a cohort sampled during active COVID-19. The rearrangement combines TRBV28 with TRBJ1-4, with TRBD1 identical over 7 junction bases. Sequenced material: peripheral blood. The sequenced DNA: TGTGCCAGCAGTCCCGGGACAGTTAATGAAAAACTGTTTTTT. This sequence encodes CASSPGTVNEKLFF.